Shown below are 21 T cell receptor beta chains from a single sample sequenced in a study of blood T cell repertoires in COVID-19. Measured with immunoSEQ multiplex PCR; TCRdb has only the in-frame clones, and not every one. This sample has about 320,000 clones; around 85% occur once, and the top ten carry approximately 7.5%. The sequencing input was peripheral blood. The receptor source for this set is a human donor in a cohort sampled during active COVID-19.

The chain is built from TRBV7-8 and TRBJ2-1, with 12 bases matching TRBD2. The V segment lost 3 bases and the J segment 7 bases; nucleotides outside the gene matches: 7. The CDR3 is made up of 16 amino acids. Germline loops: CDR1 SGHVS, CDR2 FQNEAQ. CDR3 sequence reads: CASSFPTSGGRNEQFF. CDR3 nucleotide sequence: TGTGCCAGCAGCTTTCCGACTAGCGGGGGCAGGAATGAGCAGTTCTTC.

This clone showed up just a few times. This chain links TRBV24-1 with TRBJ2-7; 11 nucleotides line up with TRBD2. After removal of 3 bases from V and 4 bases from J, the junction contained 10 bases not matched to a gene. Germline CDR1 is KGHDR and CDR2 is SFDVKD. The CDR3 length is 17 residues. This chain's CDR3 is CATSDPYSGGAEYEQYF. In DNA form, the CDR3 reads TGTGCCACCAGTGATCCCTATAGCGGGGGGGCTGAGTACGAGCAGTACTTC.

This chain joins TRBV18 and TRBJ2-5; D is undetermined. This CDR3 has 15 residues. V was trimmed by 6 bases and J by 2 bases, leaving 16 bases between them. The germline CDR1 and CDR2 sequences are KGHSH and LQKENI. CDR3 nucleotides: TGTGCCAGCTCCCTCACCCTTACTGATCAAGAGACCCAGTACTTC. Translated, it gives CASSLTLTDQETQYF.

V is TRBV5-1 and J is TRBJ2-7, with TRBD1 identical over 7 bases. Germline assignment: CDR1 SGHRS and CDR2 YFSETQ. J gave up 4 bases and V 5 bases, and 12 bases lay outside the gene matches. The CDR3 extends over 15 amino acids. The CDR3: CASSRGRGTSYEQYF. CDR3 nucleotides: TGCGCCAGCAGTCGTGGCAGGGGGACGTCGTACGAGCAGTACTTC.

This chain links TRBV28 with TRBJ1-1; D remains ambiguous. This CDR3 region has 10 residues. CDR1 MDHEN and CDR2 SYDVKM come from the germline V gene. The ends were cut back, 4 bases at V and 14 bases at J, with 11 bases in the middle. The CDR3 protein is CASSSVSSFF. The CDR3, as DNA: TGTGCCAGCAGTTCCGTCTCTTCCTTCTTT.

V is TRBV23-1 and J is TRBJ1-5, with no clear D. Being an ORF, TRBV23-1 has a function that is uncertain. CDR3 length: 13 residues. V was pared by 8 bases and J by 7 bases, with 15 bases between. DNA for the CDR3: TGCGCCAGCGGACTGACCATGGCCCAGCCCCAGCATTTT. It specifies CASGLTMAQPQHF.

The rearrangement links TRBV19 to TRBJ1-2; D not certain. This CDR3 contains 12 residues. CDR1 and CDR2 (germline): LNHDA, SQIVND (reference sequence). V dropped 4 bases and J dropped 5 bases, with 8 bases sitting between them. In DNA form, the CDR3 reads TGTGCCAGTAGTAGAACAGAGTATGGCTACACCTTC. It specifies CASSRTEYGYTF. The entire variable domain, with the rest obtained from reference TRBV19 and TRBJ1-2, is as follows: DGGITQSPKYLFRKEGQNVTLSCEQNLNHDAMYWYRQDPGQGLRLIYYSQIVNDFQKGDIAEGYSVSREKKESFPLTVTSAQKNPTAFYLCASSRTEYGYTFGSGTRLTVV.

The chain uses TRBV19 and TRBJ1-2; no clear D gene. The CDR3 is 12 amino acids. Germline V gene lookup returns CDR1 LNHDA and CDR2 SQIVND (reference sequence). Trimming took 4 bases from V and 3 from J, leaving 6 bases between them. This CDR3 is CASSTRDYGYTF. The CDR3 nucleotides read TGTGCCAGTAGTACGAGAGACTATGGCTACACCTTC. Looking up the rest from reference TRBV19 and TRBJ1-2 gives the full variable domain: DGGITQSPKYLFRKEGQNVTLSCEQNLNHDAMYWYRQDPGQGLRLIYYSQIVNDFQKGDIAEGYSVSREKKESFPLTVTSAQKNPTAFYLCASSTRDYGYTFGSGTRLTVV.

V is TRBV7-9 and J is TRBJ1-1, with a weak D call TRBD1 (5 bases). The CDR3 is 11 amino acids. Trimming cost V 2 bases and J 8 bases, with 6 bases left between them. CDR1 and CDR2 (germline): SEHNR, FQNEAQ (reference sequence). The CDR3 sequence is CASSLQGEAFF. The CDR3 bases are TGTGCCAGCAGCTTACAGGGAGAAGCTTTCTTT.

The chain is built from TRBV19 and TRBJ1-1, with TRBD1 matching 8 bases. Per germline, CDR1 LNHDA and CDR2 SQIVND (reference sequence). Unmatched junction bases numbered 2, after V lost 2 bases and J lost 3 bases. CDR3 length equals 14 residues. In DNA form, the CDR3 reads TGTGCCAGTAGTATAAACAGGGGGTACACTGAAGCTTTCTTT. Protein product: CASSINRGYTEAFF.

This chain connects TRBV15 to TRBJ2-2, with 8 bases that match TRBD1. The V and J ends lost 11 bases and 2 bases, in that order; junction bases with no gene match: 13. This CDR3 is 16 amino acids long. Germline V gene lookup returns CDR1 LNHNV and CDR2 YYDKDF (reference sequence). CDR3 loop: CASLLDRETNTGELFF. As DNA, the CDR3 is TGTGCCTCGTTATTGGACAGGGAAACTAACACCGGGGAGCTGTTTTTT.

This rearrangement joins TRBV25-1 to TRBJ1-5, with D tentatively TRBD1 (5 bases). The CDR3 is made up of 14 amino acids. The ends were cut back, 3 bases at V and 4 bases at J, with 10 bases in the middle. Germline V gene lookup returns CDR1 MGHDK and CDR2 SYGVNS. CDR3 DNA: TGTGCCAGCAGTGATTCAGGGAATAATCAGCCCCAGCATTTT. This encodes CASSDSGNNQPQHF.

V is TRBV5-1 and J is TRBJ2-7; D is possibly TRBD1 (6 bases). V lost 3 bases to trimming and J lost 5 bases, with 18 bases between them. Germline values: CDR1 SGHRS, CDR2 YFSETQ. The CDR3 is made up of 15 amino acids. The CDR3 nucleotides are TGCGCCAGCAGCTCGGAAGGGACAAGTAGGGACGAGCAGTACTTC. Translation gives CASSSEGTSRDEQYF.

J is TRBJ1-6 and V is TRBV19; D might be TRBD1 (6 bases). V was clipped by 6 bases and J by 2 bases, with 11 bases between them. This CDR3 contains 15 residues. Per the germline V gene, CDR1 is LNHDA and CDR2 is SQIVND (reference sequence). The DNA of the CDR3 is TGTGCCAGTAGGGCCTGGGACACCTATAATTCACCCCTCCACTTT. Translation: CASRAWDTYNSPLHF. Drawing the rest from reference TRBV19 and TRBJ1-6, the complete variable domain is DGGITQSPKYLFRKEGQNVTLSCEQNLNHDAMYWYRQDPGQGLRLIYYSQIVNDFQKGDIAEGYSVSREKKESFPLTVTSAQKNPTAFYLCASRAWDTYNSPLHFGNGTRLTVT.

This chain links TRBV9 with TRBJ2-3; 7 bases are a match to TRBD2. Per germline, CDR1 SGDLS and CDR2 YYNGEE. The CDR3 has 14 residues. The V and J ends lost 5 bases and 3 bases, in that order; junction bases with no gene match: 6. The chain's CDR3 is CASRRAGTTDTQYF. The CDR3 DNA reads TGTGCCAGCAGGAGAGCGGGGACGACAGATACGCAGTATTTT.

The chain couples TRBV12-3 or TRBV12-4 to TRBJ1-3; D remains ambiguous. V was trimmed by 5 bases and J by 4 bases, leaving 6 bases between them. CDR3 size: 12 residues. CDR3 loop: CASSEIGNTIYF. The CDR3 DNA sequence: TGTGCCAGCAGTGAGATAGGAAACACCATATATTTT.

CDR3 loop: CAWSDPRQNSPLHF. CDR3 in DNA: TGTGCCTGGAGTGATCCCCGACAAAATTCACCCCTCCACTTT. This chain joins TRBV30 and TRBJ1-6; unclear D gene. Germline V lookup: CDR1 GTSNPN, CDR2 SVGIG (reference sequence). The V end lost 1 base, the J end lost 7 bases, and 11 bases lay between the germline ends. This CDR3 is built from 14 residues.

The chain employs TRBV6-1 and TRBJ2-4; no clear D gene. The CDR3 has 14 amino acids. Germline loops: CDR1 MNHNS, CDR2 SASEGT. Between the trimmed V and J ends, which lost 0 bases and 0 bases, there was a span of 3 bases. The CDR3 DNA reads as TGTGCCAGCAGTGAAGCCATAGCCAAAAACATTCAGTACTTC. This translates into CASSEAIAKNIQYF.

The genes are TRBV28 and TRBJ2-7; a weak D match, TRBD2 (5 bases). Trimming removed 2 bases from V and 2 bases from J, with 10 bases in between. The CDR3 length is 14 residues. Germline lookup yields CDR1 MDHEN and CDR2 SYDVKM. CDR3 loop: CASSLGRAAYEQYF. The CDR3 region has the DNA TGTGCCAGCAGTTTAGGGCGGGCGGCCTACGAGCAGTACTTC. Based on the CDR3 plus reference TRBV28 and TRBJ2-7, the full variable domain is DVKVTQSSRYLVKRTGEKVFLECVQDMDHENMFWYRQDPGLGLRLIYFSYDVKMKEKGDIPEGYSVSREKKERFSLILESASTNQTSMYLCASSLGRAAYEQYFGPGTRLTVT.

Here the CDR3 reads CASSETGLNGYTF. The DNA of the CDR3 is TGTGCCAGCAGTGAAACAGGGCTGAATGGCTACACCTTC. The rearrangement joins TRBV27 to TRBJ1-2; the D gene is possibly TRBD1 (6 bases). Germline lookup yields CDR1 MNHEY and CDR2 SMNVEV (reference sequence). Deletions cut 5 bases from V and 6 bases from J, with 13 bases between. The CDR3 extends over 13 amino acids.

This rearrangement joins TRBV10-3 to TRBJ1-5, with D tentatively TRBD1 (5 bases). Looked up from germline, CDR1 is ENHRY and CDR2 is SYGVKD. Trimming left V 2 bases short and J 4 bases short, with 9 bases between. CDR3 length: 14 amino acids. The CDR3 region is CAISEAGPNQPQHF. CDR3 nucleotides: TGTGCCATCAGTGAGGCAGGGCCGAATCAGCCCCAGCATTTT.